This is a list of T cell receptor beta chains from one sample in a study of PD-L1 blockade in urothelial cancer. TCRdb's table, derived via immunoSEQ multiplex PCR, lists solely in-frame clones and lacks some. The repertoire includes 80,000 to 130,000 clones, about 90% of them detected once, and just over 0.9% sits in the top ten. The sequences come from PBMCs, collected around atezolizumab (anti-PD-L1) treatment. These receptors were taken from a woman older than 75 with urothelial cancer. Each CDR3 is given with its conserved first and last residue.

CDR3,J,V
CASSRDRGDTQYF,TRBJ2-3,TRBV18
CAWSTGQRNTEAFF,TRBJ1-1,TRBV30
CASSRQGSQTRNSNQPQHF,TRBJ1-5,TRBV2
CASSPGGTGELFF,TRBJ2-2,TRBV5-1
CASSPNTGTRNEQFF,TRBJ2-1,TRBV6-4
CASSTWEAGTDTQYF,TRBJ2-3,TRBV19
CASSFGLDEAFF,TRBJ1-1,TRBV5-6
CASSNQTLVYGYTF,TRBJ1-2,TRBV7-3
CASATSGSDYNEQFF,TRBJ2-1,TRBV2
CASSRDTYEQYF,TRBJ2-7,TRBV14
CASSSPRQGYEQYF,TRBJ2-7,TRBV5-8
CASSDNSYEQYF,TRBJ2-7,TRBV2
CASSFFNSRYGYTF,TRBJ1-2,TRBV5-8
CASSLNRGHSEAFF,TRBJ1-1,TRBV6-5
CASSLSSSSYNEQFF,TRBJ2-1,TRBV27